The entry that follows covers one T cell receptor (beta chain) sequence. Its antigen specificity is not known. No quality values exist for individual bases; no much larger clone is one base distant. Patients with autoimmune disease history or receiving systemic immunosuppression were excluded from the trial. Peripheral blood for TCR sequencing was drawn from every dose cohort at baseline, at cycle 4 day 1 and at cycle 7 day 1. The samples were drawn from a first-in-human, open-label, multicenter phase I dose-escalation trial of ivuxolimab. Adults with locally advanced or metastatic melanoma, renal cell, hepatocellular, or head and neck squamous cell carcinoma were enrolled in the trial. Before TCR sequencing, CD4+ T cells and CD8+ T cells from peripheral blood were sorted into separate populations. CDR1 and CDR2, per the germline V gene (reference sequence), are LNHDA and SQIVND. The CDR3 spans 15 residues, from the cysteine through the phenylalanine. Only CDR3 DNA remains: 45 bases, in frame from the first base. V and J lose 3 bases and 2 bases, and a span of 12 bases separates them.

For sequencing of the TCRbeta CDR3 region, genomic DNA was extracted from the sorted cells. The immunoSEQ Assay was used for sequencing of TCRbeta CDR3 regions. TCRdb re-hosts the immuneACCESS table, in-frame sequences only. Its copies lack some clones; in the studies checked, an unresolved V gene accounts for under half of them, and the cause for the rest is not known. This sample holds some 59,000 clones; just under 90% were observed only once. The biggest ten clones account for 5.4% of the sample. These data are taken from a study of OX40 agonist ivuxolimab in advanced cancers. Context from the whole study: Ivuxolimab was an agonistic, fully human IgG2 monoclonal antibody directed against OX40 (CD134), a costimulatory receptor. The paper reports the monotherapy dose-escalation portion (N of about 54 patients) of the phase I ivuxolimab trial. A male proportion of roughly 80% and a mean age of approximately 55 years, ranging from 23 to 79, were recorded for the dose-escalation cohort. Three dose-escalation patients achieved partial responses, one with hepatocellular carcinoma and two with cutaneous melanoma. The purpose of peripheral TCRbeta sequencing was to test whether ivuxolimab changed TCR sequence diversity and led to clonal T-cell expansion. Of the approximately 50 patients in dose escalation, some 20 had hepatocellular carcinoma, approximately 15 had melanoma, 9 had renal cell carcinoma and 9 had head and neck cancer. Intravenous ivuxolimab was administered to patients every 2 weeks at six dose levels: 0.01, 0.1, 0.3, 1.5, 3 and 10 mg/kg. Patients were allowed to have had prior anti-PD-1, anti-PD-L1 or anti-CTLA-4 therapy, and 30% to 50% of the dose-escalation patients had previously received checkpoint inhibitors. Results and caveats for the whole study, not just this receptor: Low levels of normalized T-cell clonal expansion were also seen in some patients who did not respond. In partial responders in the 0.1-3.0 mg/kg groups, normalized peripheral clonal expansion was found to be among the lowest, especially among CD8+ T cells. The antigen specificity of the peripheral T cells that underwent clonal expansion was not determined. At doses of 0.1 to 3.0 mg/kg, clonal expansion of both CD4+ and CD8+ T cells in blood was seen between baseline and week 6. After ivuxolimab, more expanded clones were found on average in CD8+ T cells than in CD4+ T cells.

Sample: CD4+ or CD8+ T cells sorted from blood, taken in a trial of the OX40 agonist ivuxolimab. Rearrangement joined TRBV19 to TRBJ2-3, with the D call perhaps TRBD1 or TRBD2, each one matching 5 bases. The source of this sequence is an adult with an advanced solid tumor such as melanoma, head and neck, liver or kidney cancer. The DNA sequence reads TGTGCCAGTAGTATTGGGGGAACCTACACAGATACGCAGTATTTT. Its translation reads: CASSIGGTYTDTQYF.